One and the same sample provided the 21 T cell receptor beta chains below, sequenced in a study of long-term antiretroviral therapy in people with HIV. Runs used v3.0 of the immunoSEQ assay and were done at survey level. TCRdb keeps only in-frame clones here, not all; method: immunoSEQ multiplex PCR. The data show 21,000 or so clones, approximately 84% seen once. The sample was unsorted PBMCs, taken 0.5 years after starting antiretroviral therapy. Receptor source: a man between 18 and 29 years old with HIV.

The chain is built from TRBV7-9 and TRBJ2-5; unclear D gene. With 1 base removed from V and 5 bases from J, the gap between germline ends came to 5 bases. The length of the CDR3 is 12 residues. In germline, CDR1 is SEHNR, CDR2 FQNEAQ (reference sequence). CDR3 DNA sequence: TGTGCCAGCAGCTTAGATGGTGAGACCCAGTACTTC. This codes for CASSLDGETQYF.

This chain links TRBV4-3 with TRBJ2-7; no reliable D call. The CDR3 spans 15 residues. The ends were cut back, 0 bases at V and 4 bases at J, with 13 bases in the middle. Germline assignment: CDR1 LGHNA and CDR2 YSLEER. The CDR3 region is CASSQDPGPGYEQYF. In DNA, the CDR3 is TGCGCCAGCAGCCAAGATCCGGGTCCTGGGTACGAGCAGTACTTC.

V is TRBV7-9 and J is TRBJ2-7, with D possibly being TRBD2 (5 bases). The CDR3 runs 15 residues. The V gene's germline CDR1 is SEHNR and CDR2 FQNEAQ (reference sequence). V was cut by 1 base and J by 5 bases, with 15 bases left in between. The DNA of the CDR3 is TGTGCCAGCAGCTTAGGTGCGGGTTTCGTGGACGAGCAGTACTTC. As protein: CASSLGAGFVDEQYF.

The V and J genes are TRBV9 and TRBJ2-7; D might be TRBD1 or TRBD2, each matching 5 bases. This CDR3 comprises 14 residues. In germline, CDR1 is SGDLS, CDR2 YYNGEE. V lost 3 bases, J lost 6 bases, and 16 bases lay in between. For the CDR3, the DNA is TGTGCCAGCAGCGCCCATTTAGGGACCGGCGAGCAGTACTTC. Encoded protein: CASSAHLGTGEQYF.

The chain has TRBV27 and TRBJ1-5; the match to TRBD1 covers 9 bases. The CDR3 is made up of 17 amino acids. With V trimmed by 3 bases and J by 8 bases, 14 bases remained unmatched. Germline CDR1 and CDR2: MNHEY and SMNVEV (reference sequence). DNA for the CDR3: TGTGCCAGCAGTTTTATGCTTGACAGGGGGGGAATCGAGCCCCAGCATTTT. Amino acids: CASSFMLDRGGIEPQHF.

The CDR3 sequence: CASSYRDTPNYGYTF. The CDR3, as DNA: TGTGCCAGCAGTTACCGGGACACCCCGAACTATGGCTACACCTTC. This chain joins TRBV2 and TRBJ1-2; D possibly corresponds to TRBD1 (6 bases). CDR1 is SNHLY and CDR2 is FYNNEI in the germline V gene. The CDR3 is made up of 15 amino acids. V lost 5 bases to trimming and J lost 2 bases, with 15 bases between them.

This chain uses TRBV6-1 with TRBJ1-2; possibly TRBD1 for D (5 bases). Germline V gene data show CDR1 as MNHNS and CDR2 as SASEGT. The length of the CDR3 is 12 residues. V was trimmed by 11 bases and J by 3 bases, leaving 13 bases between them. The CDR3 protein is CADRDWDYGYTF. CDR3 bases: TGTGCCGACCGGGACTGGGACTATGGCTACACCTTC.

The CDR3, as DNA: TGTGCCAGCAGCTTAGACAAAATGGGACCAAGCGATGGCGAGCAGTACTTC. It specifies CASSLDKMGPSDGEQYF. The chain couples TRBV11-2 to TRBJ2-7; D tentatively reads TRBD1 or TRBD2 (5 bases each). This CDR3 contains 17 residues. Germline V lookup: CDR1 SGHAT, CDR2 FQNNGV. Trimming took 0 bases from V and 6 from J, leaving 21 bases between them.

The V gene is TRBV28, the J gene TRBJ1-6, with no clear D. The CDR3 spans 14 residues. Deletions cut 6 bases from V and 10 bases from J, with 16 bases between. CDR1 and CDR2 from the germline V gene are MDHEN and SYDVKM. CDR3 loop: CASRPQVAGSPLHF. As DNA, the CDR3 is TGTGCCAGCAGACCCCAGGTGGCCGGGTCACCCCTCCACTTT.

The gene calls are TRBV6-5 and TRBJ1-4; a weak D match, TRBD1 (6 bases). The CDR3 runs 15 residues. V was clipped by 2 bases and J by 6 bases, with 13 bases between them. Germline-derived CDR1 and CDR2 are MNHEY and SVGAGI. This CDR3 is CASSYGRGVDEKLFF. The CDR3 DNA sequence: TGTGCCAGCAGTTACGGAAGGGGGGTCGATGAAAAACTGTTTTTT.

V usage is TRBV28 and J usage is TRBJ2-7; D not certain. CDR1 MDHEN and CDR2 SYDVKM come from the germline V gene. V was cut by 3 bases and J by 6 bases, with 9 bases left in between. The CDR3 has 12 residues. The DNA for the CDR3 is TGTGCCAGCAGTTTGATGGGGTTCGAGCAGTACTTC. Its protein is CASSLMGFEQYF. The variable domain in full, completed from reference TRBV28 and TRBJ2-7, reads DVKVTQSSRYLVKRTGEKVFLECVQDMDHENMFWYRQDPGLGLRLIYFSYDVKMKEKGDIPEGYSVSREKKERFSLILESASTNQTSMYLCASSLMGFEQYFGPGTRLTVT.

The genes are TRBV30 and TRBJ1-5; D ambiguous. The germline V and J ends were trimmed by 2 bases and 4 bases, with 9 bases remaining between them. The CDR3 extends over 13 amino acids. Germline CDR1 and CDR2: GTSNPN and SVGIG (reference sequence). CDR3 coding DNA: TGTGCCTGGAGTTATTGGGGAAATCAGCCCCAGCATTTT. It translates to CAWSYWGNQPQHF.

The chain employs TRBV7-7 and TRBJ2-1; D ambiguous. V was clipped by 1 base and J by 0 bases, with 10 bases between them. This CDR3 is built from 16 residues. Germline lookup yields CDR1 SSHAT and CDR2 FNYEAQ (reference sequence). CDR3 in DNA: TGTGCCAGCAGCTTAGAAGGTAGGAGCTCCTACAATGAGCAGTTCTTC. Residues: CASSLEGRSSYNEQFF.

The chain carries TRBV5-4 and TRBJ1-5, with D tentatively TRBD1 (6 bases). Germline CDR1 reads SGHNT; CDR2 reads YYREEE (reference sequence). Deletions cut 0 bases from V and 0 bases from J, with 13 bases between. This CDR3 spans 17 amino acids. CDR3 amino acids: CASSLGGGGYSNQPQHF. In nucleotides, the CDR3 is TGTGCCAGCAGCTTGGGAGGGGGGGGGTATAGCAATCAGCCCCAGCATTTT.

The chain recombines TRBV29-1 with TRBJ2-5, with D possibly called TRBD1 or TRBD2 (5 bases each). The DNA matches TRBJ2-7 better at its end, which makes the J call doubtful. The CDR3 extends over 13 amino acids. Per germline, CDR1 SQVTM and CDR2 ANQGSEA. CDR3 DNA sequence: TGCAGCGTTGAGGGGACGGCCTCCTACGAGCAGTACTTC. Protein: CSVEGTASYEQYF.

The rearrangement joins TRBV6-6 to TRBJ1-4, with D maybe TRBD1 (5 bases). The CDR3 totals 16 residues. The germline V and J ends were trimmed by 2 bases and 6 bases, with 16 bases remaining between them. Germline CDR1 reads MNHNY; CDR2 reads SVGAGI (reference sequence). The CDR3 bases are TGTGCCAGCAGTTACATAACACAAAAAGGGGATGAAAAACTGTTTTTT. Protein product: CASSYITQKGDEKLFF.

The V and J genes are TRBV19 and TRBJ1-1; D gene unclear. V was clipped by 4 bases and J by 6 bases, with 15 bases between them. Per the germline V gene, CDR1 is LNHDA and CDR2 is SQIVND (reference sequence). The CDR3 extends over 14 amino acids. CDR3: CASSTDATSSEAFF. The CDR3 bases are TGTGCCAGTAGTACCGACGCGACATCCTCTGAAGCTTTCTTT.

This chain uses TRBV13 with TRBJ2-3; TRBD2 matches 16 bases. CDR1 and CDR2 from the germline V gene are PRHDT and FYEKMQ (reference sequence). The CDR3 spans 21 residues. With 3 bases clipped from V and 4 bases from J, the junction kept 16 bases outside the gene matches. The CDR3 sequence is CASSFQTGTSGGEWRADTQYF. CDR3 sequence (DNA): TGTGCCAGCAGCTTCCAAACTGGGACTAGCGGGGGGGAGTGGAGGGCAGATACGCAGTATTTT.

This clone was detected a few times. The chain has TRBV29-1 and TRBJ2-7; 8 nucleotides match TRBD1. CDR1 and CDR2 from the germline V gene are SQVTM and ANQGSEA. The CDR3 loop spans 14 amino acids. The V segment lost 4 bases and the J segment 4 bases; nucleotides outside the gene matches: 9. CDR3 sequence: CSVVGVDRGYEQYF. The CDR3, as DNA: TGCAGCGTTGTTGGGGTAGACAGGGGATACGAGCAGTACTTC.

In its sample, this clone was seen a few times. The chain carries TRBV2 and TRBJ1-1; 8 nucleotides line up with TRBD1. V lost 6 bases, J lost 0 bases, and 3 bases stayed unmatched. CDR1 and CDR2 (germline): SNHLY, FYNNEI. CDR3 length equals 14 residues. CDR3 DNA sequence: TGTGCCAGCAGGGTGGGACAGGTGAACACTGAAGCTTTCTTT. It codes for CASRVGQVNTEAFF.

This chain connects TRBV4-2 to TRBJ2-1, with 9 bases that match TRBD2. V was clipped by 0 bases and J by 2 bases; unmatched bases: 2. The V gene's germline CDR1 is LGHNA and CDR2 YNFKEQ. The CDR3 has 16 residues. The CDR3 protein is CASSQDLAGTYNEQFF. DNA of the CDR3: TGTGCCAGCAGCCAAGATCTAGCGGGAACCTACAATGAGCAGTTCTTC.